This TCR beta chain emerged from a study of shared clonotypes between healthy human individuals. About this clone: Its matching antigen is unknown. Additional DNA sequences in this sample encode the identical CDR3.

CDR3 size: 11 residues. Germline V gives CDR1 DFQATT, CDR2 SNEGSKA (reference sequence). Trimming stripped 6 bases from V and 2 bases from J, with 4 bases between. Here immunoSEQ multiplex PCR was the method, and the copy in TCRdb shows in-frame clones only, minus some. The sample records a few million clones, around 95% being singletons. Cells designated naive CD8 were CD45RO-negative and were positively selected for CCR7, with terminally differentiated effector memory CD45RA+ cells excluded. Study results and caveats: Sampling involved blood alone; tissue repertoires likely differ.

The specimen was naive CD8+ T cells from PBMCs. The chain is built from TRBV20-1 and TRBJ2-2, with D unresolved. The sequence came from a man aged 18-30 years in good health. Some clones in this sample may be carry-over from other donors' samples. The CDR3 region is CSAPNTGELFF. The CDR3 nucleotides are TGCAGTGCCCCCAACACCGGGGAGCTGTTTTTT.